The clone carrying this TCR beta chain was counted many times. The sample comes from a study of molecular identifiers for immune sequencing clone quantification. The length of the CDR3 is 15 residues. Germline V gene sequence: CDR1 KGHSH, CDR2 LQKENI. V was trimmed by 2 bases and J by 0 bases, leaving 9 bases between them. TCRdb re-called the PCR reads through MiXCR, storing one row per CDR3 protein. The sample has just under 650,000 distinct CDR3 sequences, 15% to 20% seen once. Naive CD8 libraries were made from 20,000 to 1,000,000 sorted cells, and they used 10%, 30% or 50% RNA. The material sequenced was naive CD8+ T cells from blood, with Jurkat cell RNA spiked in. The subset: FACS-sorted CD8+CD4-CCR7+CD45RA+ naive T cells. This sequence originates from a human donor in good health. Some libraries in this study had Jurkat cell RNA spiked in. The V call is TRBV18, the J call TRBJ2-3; the D gene is possibly TRBD2 (6 bases). DNA for the CDR3: TGTGCCAGCTCACCATCGGGGGATAGCACAGATACGCAGTATTTT. Translation gives CASSPSGDSTDTQYF.